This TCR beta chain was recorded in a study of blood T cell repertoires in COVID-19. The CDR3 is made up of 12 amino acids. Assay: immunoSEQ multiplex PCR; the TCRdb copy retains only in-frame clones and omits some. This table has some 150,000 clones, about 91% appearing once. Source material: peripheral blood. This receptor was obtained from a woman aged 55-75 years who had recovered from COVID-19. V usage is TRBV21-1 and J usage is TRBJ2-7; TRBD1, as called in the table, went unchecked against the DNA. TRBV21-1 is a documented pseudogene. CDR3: CASSSQTGEQYF. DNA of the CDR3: TGTGCCAGCAGCAGCCAGACAGGCGAGCAGTACTTC.